This TCR beta chain was found in a study of blood T cell repertoires in COVID-19. Study-level information: Acute and convalescent COVID-19 samples came from the United States, Italy and Spain. Sample material is recorded as cDNA or gDNA derived from T cells, B-cell-depleted T cells, or PBMCs.

This CDR3 comprises 14 residues. Germline lookup yields CDR1 SGDLS and CDR2 YYNGEE. Trimming took off 3 bases at V and 9 bases at J, with 16 bases between the two ends. In the original workflow: Researchers report that nucleated cell counts were estimated from reference gene primer amplification. Method: immunoSEQ multiplex PCR; TCRdb's copy keeps in-frame clones and lacks some. The V and J calls and the clone size are those of that table, but D and trimming were determined from the DNA. The sample contains 65,000 to 85,000 clones, about nine tenths of which appear only once. The sequencing sample was made of peripheral blood. The clonotype comes from a woman younger than 30 with acute or convalescent COVID-19. The genes are TRBV9 and TRBJ2-1; a possible D gene is TRBD2 (5 bases). In nucleotides, the CDR3 is TGTGCCAGCAGCGGGACCGGAGGAGGCGGTGAGCAGTTCTTC. Translated, it gives CASSGTGGGGEQFF.